These 25 T cell receptor beta chains were sequenced from one sample in a study of identical twins. Using its own MiXCR run on the 5' RACE reads, TCRdb lists one record per CDR3 protein. The sample lists more than 650,000 distinct CDR3 sequences, 6% to 6.5% occurring once. Sequenced material: naive T cells sorted from blood. These receptors all come from a man between 18 and 35 years old in good health.

This clonotype was recorded a few times. The genes are TRBV5-1 and TRBJ1-1, with D perhaps TRBD1 (5 bases). There are 14 residues in the CDR3. Germline V CDR1 and CDR2: SGHRS, YFSETQ. V was shortened by 3 bases and J by 0 bases, with 9 bases between the two germline ends. The CDR3 DNA sequence: TGCGCCAGCAGCTCGGGGGGAATGAACACTGAAGCTTTCTTT. Protein product: CASSSGGMNTEAFF.

J is TRBJ2-1 and V is TRBV5-4; 11 bases map to TRBD2. The V gene's germline CDR1 is SGHNT and CDR2 YYREEE (reference sequence). With 6 bases clipped from V and 0 bases from J, the junction kept 11 bases outside the gene matches. CDR3 length: 18 amino acids. CDR3 region: CASTRGLAAQSSYNEQFF. CDR3 bases: TGTGCCAGCACCCGGGGACTAGCGGCTCAGAGCTCCTACAATGAGCAGTTCTTC.

A few counts support this clonotype. V gene TRBV12-5 combines with J gene TRBJ2-1; no firm D call. The CDR3 has 12 amino acids. Trimming took 0 bases from V and 6 from J, leaving 3 bases between them. Germline values: CDR1 LGHNT, CDR2 FRNRAP. DNA of the CDR3: TGTGCTAGTGGTTTGGTACCCAATGAGCAGTTCTTC. It translates to CASGLVPNEQFF. Full variable domain (rest looked up from reference TRBV12-5 and TRBJ2-1): DARVTQTPRHKVTEMGQEVTMRCQPILGHNTVFWYRQTMMQGLELLAYFRNRAPLDDSGMPKDRFSAEMPDATLATLKIQPSEPRDSAVYFCASGLVPNEQFFGPGTRLTVL.

This clonotype has only a few counts. The J gene is TRBJ2-3, the V gene TRBV19; tentative D call: TRBD2 (6 bases). Germline V lookup: CDR1 LNHDA, CDR2 SQIVND (reference sequence). The length of the CDR3 is 14 residues. Trimming cost V 7 bases and J 6 bases, with 17 bases left between them. CDR3 DNA: TGTGCCAGTAAGGGAAAGAGGGGAGGCGATACGCAGTATTTT. It encodes CASKGKRGGDTQYF.

This clonotype was observed many times. V and J are TRBV28 and TRBJ2-7; D assignment may be TRBD1 or TRBD2 (5 bases each). The V gene's germline CDR1 is MDHEN and CDR2 SYDVKM. This CDR3 is built from 13 residues. Trimming removed 8 bases at V and 2 bases at J, with 13 bases between. The CDR3 sequence is CASQSGDPYEQYF. In DNA form, the CDR3 reads TGTGCCAGCCAATCTGGGGACCCCTACGAGCAGTACTTC.

The table lists this clonotype with many counts. The chain uses TRBV29-1 and TRBJ2-1, with D possibly being TRBD2 (6 bases). V lost 2 bases, J lost 9 bases, and 17 bases lay in between. The CDR3 length is 14 residues. Germline CDR1 reads SQVTM; CDR2 reads ANQGSEA. The CDR3 is CSVESSGVGSEQFF. The CDR3 nucleotides are TGCAGCGTTGAAAGTAGCGGAGTTGGGAGTGAGCAGTTCTTC.

Of note for this clonotype: The conserved phenylalanine or tryptophan normally closing the CDR3 is absent here, so this likely arose from a read error. No DNA is shown, since the ends of the CDR3 on it are uncertain; the CDR3 is the one TCRdb lists. V is TRBV28 and J is TRBJ2-1. Germline values: CDR1 MDHEN, CDR2 SYDVKM. The CDR3 numbers 11 amino acids, ends counted. The CDR3 loop reads CASSLGSLSVV.

This clonotype has a handful of counts. V and J are TRBV30 and TRBJ2-3; D is unresolved. The CDR3 is 14 amino acids. Deletions cut 5 bases from V and 2 bases from J, with 14 bases between. The germline CDR1 and CDR2 sequences are GTSNPN and SVGIG (reference sequence). This CDR3 is CAWDSGFNTDTQYF. CDR3 DNA sequence: TGTGCCTGGGATTCCGGATTTAACACAGATACGCAGTATTTT.

This clonotype was counted ten times or more. The rearrangement joins TRBV20-1 to TRBJ2-2; the D is unclear. Between the trimmed V and J ends, which lost 1 base and 4 bases, there was a span of 7 bases. The CDR3 is made up of 13 amino acids. CDR1 and CDR2 from the germline V gene are DFQATT and SNEGSKA (reference sequence). Here the CDR3 DNA reads TGCAGTGCTAGAGCTAGGTCCACCGGGGAGCTGTTTTTT. It yields the protein CSARARSTGELFF.

This clonotype was observed a handful of times. J is TRBJ2-7 and V is TRBV3-1, with 9 bases lining up with TRBD2. The germline CDR1 and CDR2 sequences are LGHDT and YNNKEL (reference sequence). Unmatched junction bases numbered 6, after V lost 8 bases and J lost 4 bases. This CDR3 spans 13 amino acids. The CDR3 sequence is CASSSGIRYEQYV. The CDR3 DNA reads as TGTGCCAGCTCTAGCGGGATAAGGTACGAGCAGTACGTC.

The table lists this clonotype with a few counts. The chain is built from TRBV5-1 and TRBJ2-5, with D tentatively TRBD1 (7 bases). This CDR3 is built from 18 residues. V was trimmed by 1 base and J by 2 bases, leaving 21 bases between them. Germline V gene lookup returns CDR1 SGHRS and CDR2 YFSETQ. The CDR3 here is CASSLRLGTGEDQETQYF. CDR3 DNA: TGCGCCAGCAGCTTGAGATTGGGTACAGGGGAGGATCAAGAGACCCAGTACTTC.

This clonotype was counted ten times or more. The V and J genes are TRBV9 and TRBJ2-7; D is ambiguous. Germline assignment: CDR1 SGDLS and CDR2 YYNGEE. The CDR3 covers 14 residues. Trimming removed 0 bases from V and 3 bases from J, with 10 bases in between. Written as DNA, the CDR3 is TGTGCCAGCAGCGTAGCCCCCCTAGGCTACGAGCAGTACTTC. As protein: CASSVAPLGYEQYF.

This clonotype was found many times. V gene TRBV12-3 or TRBV12-4 combines with J gene TRBJ2-1; TRBD2 might be the D (5 bases). The length of the CDR3 is 16 residues. Trimming stripped 1 base from V and 4 bases from J, with 14 bases between. The CDR3 protein is CASSLGLLEGYNEQFF. The CDR3 DNA reads TGTGCCAGCAGTTTAGGACTCCTTGAGGGTTACAATGAGCAGTTCTTC.

In its sample, this clonotype was seen many times. The V call is TRBV9, the J call TRBJ1-6; the D gene is possibly TRBD1 (5 bases). V was cut by 4 bases and J by 8 bases, with 13 bases left in between. This CDR3 spans 14 amino acids. Germline V lookup: CDR1 SGDLS, CDR2 YYNGEE. CDR3 residues: CASSPRDSDSPLHF. Written as DNA, the CDR3 is TGTGCCAGCAGCCCCCGAGACAGTGATTCACCCCTCCACTTT.

The chain has TRBV6-1 and TRBJ2-5; 9 bases line up with TRBD1. Germline CDR1 reads MNHNS; CDR2 reads SASEGT. The CDR3 loop spans 15 amino acids. The V and J ends lost 6 bases and 5 bases, in that order; junction bases with no gene match: 10. Written as DNA, the CDR3 is TGTGCCAGCAGCGGAGACAGGGGGATCGGGGAGACCCAGTACTTC. Its protein is CASSGDRGIGETQYF.

This clonotype was detected many times. The J gene is TRBJ2-1, the V gene TRBV5-1, with 14 bases aligning to TRBD2. The CDR3 has 20 residues. With 2 bases clipped from V and 6 bases from J, the junction kept 16 bases outside the gene matches. CDR1 and CDR2 (germline): SGHRS, YFSETQ. This CDR3 reads CASSFSDTTSGRAGRNEQFF. CDR3 in DNA: TGCGCCAGCAGCTTTTCTGACACGACTAGCGGGAGGGCCGGACGCAATGAGCAGTTCTTC.

The chain links TRBV5-6 to TRBJ2-7; TRBD2 aligns across 11 bases. This CDR3 region has 14 residues. Germline V gene sequence: CDR1 SGHDT, CDR2 YYEEEE. V dropped 4 bases and J dropped 4; count of bases not matched to a gene: 4. CDR3 nucleotide sequence: TGTGCCAGCAGCCCCCGACTAGCGGGATACGAGCAGTACGTC. It translates to CASSPRLAGYEQYV.

In this sample, this clonotype turned up many times. CDR3 DNA sequence: TGCAGCGTTTTCAGGGAATCCGAGACCCAGTACTTC. Amino acids: CSVFRESETQYF. The chain employs TRBV29-1 and TRBJ2-5; TRBD1 is a possible D gene (5 bases). CDR3 length: 12 residues. The germline V gene has CDR1 SQVTM and CDR2 ANQGSEA. The V end was cut by 5 bases, the J end by 5 bases, with 12 bases between.

This clonotype came up many times. The chain employs TRBV28 and TRBJ2-7; D ambiguous. Germline V gene sequence: CDR1 MDHEN, CDR2 SYDVKM. The CDR3 spans 11 residues. The V gene lost 6 bases and the J gene lost 5 bases, with 8 bases spanning the gap. CDR3 residues: CASSLRDEQYF. CDR3 coding DNA: TGTGCCAGCAGCCTACGGGACGAGCAGTACTTC.

At least ten counts were recorded for this clonotype. The chain is built from TRBV20-1 and TRBJ2-1; TRBD2 aligns across 9 bases. In germline, CDR1 is DFQATT, CDR2 SNEGSKA (reference sequence). There are 16 residues in the CDR3. V dropped 1 base and J dropped 9; count of bases not matched to a gene: 13. Here the CDR3 reads CSARVATGTSIGEQFF. The CDR3 DNA is TGCAGTGCTAGAGTGGCCACCGGGACTAGCATTGGTGAGCAGTTCTTC.

J is TRBJ2-1 and V is TRBV11-2, with a weak D call TRBD2 (7 bases). There are 12 residues in the CDR3. Germline V gene data show CDR1 as SGHAT and CDR2 as FQNNGV. Trimming removed 1 base at V and 15 bases at J, with 13 bases between. In DNA, the CDR3 is TGTGCCAGCAGCTTAGGCGGGGGCGCCGTGTTCTTC. This sequence encodes CASSLGGGAVFF.

The gene calls are TRBV12-3 or TRBV12-4 and TRBJ1-2, with 8 bases lining up with TRBD1. V shed 3 bases, J shed 8 bases, and the junction held 11 bases outside the gene matches. CDR3 length equals 15 residues. In DNA form, the CDR3 reads TGTGCCAGCAGTTTCACAGGGGGGTTAACGGGGGGCTACACCTTC. Its protein product is CASSFTGGLTGGYTF.

At least ten counts were recorded for this clonotype. This rearrangement joins TRBV20-1 to TRBJ1-2, with 9 bases fitting TRBD1. The germline V gene has CDR1 DFQATT and CDR2 SNEGSKA (reference sequence). CDR3 length: 14 amino acids. The junction had 9 bases not matched to a gene; V was cut back by 3 bases and J by 7 bases. The CDR3 here is CSASPGQGPSGYTF. The CDR3 DNA reads TGCAGTGCTAGCCCAGGACAGGGGCCGAGTGGCTACACCTTC.

This clonotype appeared a few times. The chain recombines TRBV15 with TRBJ1-5; 10 bases match TRBD1. The germline V gene encodes CDR1 LNHNV and CDR2 YYDKDF (reference sequence). V trimming: 8 bases; J trimming: 3 bases; junction bases outside the gene matches: 4. This CDR3 contains 14 residues. CDR3 sequence (DNA): TGTGCCACCGAGGACAGGGGGTCCAATCAGCCCCAGCATTTT. It is translated as CATEDRGSNQPQHF.

This clonotype came up many times. The rearrangement links TRBV27 to TRBJ2-5, with 10 bases matching TRBD2. Trimming took 6 bases from V and 5 from J; bases not matched to a gene: 6. The CDR3 spans 14 residues. The germline V gene has CDR1 MNHEY and CDR2 SMNVEV (reference sequence). The CDR3 DNA sequence: TGTGCCAGCAGGCCTAGCGGGAGTTCGGAGACCCAGTACTTC. This gives the protein CASRPSGSSETQYF.